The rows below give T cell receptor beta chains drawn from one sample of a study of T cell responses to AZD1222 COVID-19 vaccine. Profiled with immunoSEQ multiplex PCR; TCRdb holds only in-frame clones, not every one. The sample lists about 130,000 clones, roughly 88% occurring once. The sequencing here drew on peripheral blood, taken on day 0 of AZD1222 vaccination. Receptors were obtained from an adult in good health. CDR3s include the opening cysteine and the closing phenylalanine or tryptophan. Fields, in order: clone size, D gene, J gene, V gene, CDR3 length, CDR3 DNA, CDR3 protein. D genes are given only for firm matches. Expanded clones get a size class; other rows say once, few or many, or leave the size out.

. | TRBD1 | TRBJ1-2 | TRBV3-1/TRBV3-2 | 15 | TGTGCCAGCAGCCTGATGACAGGGAGGAGGAATGGCTACACCTTC | CASSLMTGRRNGYTF
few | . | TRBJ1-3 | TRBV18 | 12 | TGTGCCAGCTCACCGCCGGGAAACACCATATATTTT | CASSPPGNTIYF
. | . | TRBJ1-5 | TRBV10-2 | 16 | TGCGCCAGCAGTGAGTTCCTACGGGGGGAGAATCAGCCCCAGCATTTT | CASSEFLRGENQPQHF
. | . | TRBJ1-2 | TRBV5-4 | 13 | TGTGCCAGCAGCTCAACAGGGAGGGATGGCTACACCTTC | CASSSTGRDGYTF
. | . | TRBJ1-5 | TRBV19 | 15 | TGTGCCAGTAGTCCCACCCCCTATAGCAATCAGCCCCAGCATTTT | CASSPTPYSNQPQHF
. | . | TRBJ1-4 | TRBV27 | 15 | TGTGCCAGCAGGGGGGACATTTCAACTAATGAAAAACTGTTTTTT | CASRGDISTNEKLFF
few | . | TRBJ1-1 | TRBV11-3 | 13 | TGTGCCAGCAGCTCGCAGGGGAGTACTGAAGCTTTCTTT | CASSSQGSTEAFF
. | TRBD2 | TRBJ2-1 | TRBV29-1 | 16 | TGCAGCGTTGCAACTTTACTAGCGGGGGCTGGGAATGAGCAGTTCTTC | CSVATLLAGAGNEQFF
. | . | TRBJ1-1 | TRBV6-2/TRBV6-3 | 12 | TGTGCCAGCAGTTACCAAGGACAGAATCGTGTCTTT | CASSYQGQNRVF
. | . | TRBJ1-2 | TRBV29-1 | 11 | TGCAGCGTTGCTAGGTTGTATGGCTACACCTTC | CSVARLYGYTF
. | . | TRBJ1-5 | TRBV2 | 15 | TGTGCCAGCACCCTTCTCGGGCAGGTCAATCAGCCCCAGCATTTT | CASTLLGQVNQPQHF
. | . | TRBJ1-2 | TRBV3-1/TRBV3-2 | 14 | TGTGCCAGCAGCCCCTTTAACCAGGACTATGGCTACACCTTC | CASSPFNQDYGYTF
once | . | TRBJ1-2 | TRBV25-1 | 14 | TGTGCCAGCAGTGAATATGGGGATCGAGGGCGCTACACCTTC | CASSEYGDRGRYTF
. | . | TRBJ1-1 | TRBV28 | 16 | TGTGCCAGCAGCTTACTGATCGGTTTGCTGGACACTGAAGCTTTCTTT | CASSLLIGLLDTEAFF
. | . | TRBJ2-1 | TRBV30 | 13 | TGTGCCTGGGAGGAAGACAGTGTCCATGAGCAGTTCTTC | CAWEEDSVHEQFF
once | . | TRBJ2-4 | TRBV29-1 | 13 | TGCAGCGTTGGCCACGGGAGCAAGGACATTCAGTACTTC | CSVGHGSKDIQYF
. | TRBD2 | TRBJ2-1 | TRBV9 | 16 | TGTGCCAGCAGCCCCCGGGGACTAGCGGGGGTCAATGAGCAGTTCTTC | CASSPRGLAGVNEQFF
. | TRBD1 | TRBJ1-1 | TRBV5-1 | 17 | TGCGCCAGCAGCTTGGACGGGACAGACATTATGAACACTGAAGCTTTCTTT | CASSLDGTDIMNTEAFF
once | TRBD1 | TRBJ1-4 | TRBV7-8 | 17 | TGTGCCAGCAGCTTAGCGCAGGGGGGCACGACTAATGAAAAACTGTTTTTT | CASSLAQGGTTNEKLFF
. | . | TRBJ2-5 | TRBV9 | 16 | TGCCCATTCGTTGACGTTGGGGGTGTCAGGGGAGAGACCCAGTACTTC | CPFVDVGGVRGETQYF
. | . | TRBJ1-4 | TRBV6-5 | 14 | TGTGCCAGCAGTTACGCCGGGATGGGTGAAAAACTGTTTTTT | CASSYAGMGEKLFF
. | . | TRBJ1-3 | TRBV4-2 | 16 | TGTGCCAGCAGCCAAGATTGGGGCAGGGCTGGAAACACCATATATTTT | CASSQDWGRAGNTIYF
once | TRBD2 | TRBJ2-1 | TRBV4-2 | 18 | TGTGCCAGCAGCCAAGCCGGGACTAGCGGGGTCTCCTACAATGAGCAGTTCTTC | CASSQAGTSGVSYNEQFF
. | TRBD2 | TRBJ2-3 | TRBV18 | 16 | TGTGCCAGCTCACTTAGGACTAGCGGGGGCCACGATACGCAGTATTTT | CASSLRTSGGHDTQYF
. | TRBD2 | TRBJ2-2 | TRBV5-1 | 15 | TGCGCCAGCAAACTAGCGGGGTTGAACACCGGGGAGCTGTTTTTT | CASKLAGLNTGELFF
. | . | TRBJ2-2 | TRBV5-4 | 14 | TGTGCCAGCAGCCCCCCCGCGAACACCGGGGAGCTGTTTTTT | CASSPPANTGELFF
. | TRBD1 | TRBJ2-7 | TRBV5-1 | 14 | TGCGCCAGCATCCCGGGACAGGGAATCGACGAGCAGTACTTC | CASIPGQGIDEQYF
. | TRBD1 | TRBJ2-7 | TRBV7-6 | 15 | TGTGCCAGCAGCGGGACAGGGACGGGCCCCTACGAGCAGTACTTC | CASSGTGTGPYEQYF
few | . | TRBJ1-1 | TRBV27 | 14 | TGTGCCAGCAGTTTAATTGGGGTGAACACTGAAGCTTTCTTT | CASSLIGVNTEAFF
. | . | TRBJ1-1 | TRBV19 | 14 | TGTGCCAGTAGTATCTGGGGGGCGAACACTGAAGCTTTCTTT | CASSIWGANTEAFF
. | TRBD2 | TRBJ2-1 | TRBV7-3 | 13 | TGTGCCAGCAGCTCAGCGGGAGGGAATGAGCAGTTCTTC | CASSSAGGNEQFF
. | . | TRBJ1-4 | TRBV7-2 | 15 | TGTGCCAGCAGCTTAGATCTCAGAACTAATGAAAAACTGTTTTTT | CASSLDLRTNEKLFF
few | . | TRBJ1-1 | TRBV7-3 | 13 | TGTGCCAGCAGCCCCGCCCAAATGGGTGAAGCTTTCTTT | CASSPAQMGEAFF
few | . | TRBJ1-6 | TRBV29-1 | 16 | TGCAGCGTCAAGTGGGGCAACAGCTCCTATAATTCACCCCTCCACTTT | CSVKWGNSSYNSPLHF
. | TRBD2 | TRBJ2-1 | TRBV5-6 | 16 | TGTGCCAGCAGCTACGGACTAGCGGGGGCCTACAATGAGCAGTTCTTC | CASSYGLAGAYNEQFF
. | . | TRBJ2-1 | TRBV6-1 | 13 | TGTGCCAGCAGTGAACTTAGCTGGAATGAGCAGTTCTTC | CASSELSWNEQFF
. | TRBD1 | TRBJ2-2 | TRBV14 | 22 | TGTGCCAGCAGCCGACTCACTTTGGCGGACAAGACAGGGGAAGTTCACACCGGGGAGCTGTTTTTT | CASSRLTLADKTGEVHTGELFF
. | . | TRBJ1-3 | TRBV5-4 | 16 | TGTGCCAGCAGCCCGGGGGGCCTGAGACAAGGAAACACCATATATTTT | CASSPGGLRQGNTIYF
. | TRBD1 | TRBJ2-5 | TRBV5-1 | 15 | TGCGCCAGCAGCCATGACAGGGGGCGCGGAGAGACCCAGTACTTC | CASSHDRGRGETQYF
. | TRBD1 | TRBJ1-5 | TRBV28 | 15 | TGTGCCAGCAGGGGCGGGGACAGGAACAATCAGCCCCAGCATTTT | CASRGGDRNNQPQHF
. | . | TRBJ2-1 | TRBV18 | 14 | TGTGCCAGCTCCTCCGTGACCCGGATGAATGAGCAGTTCTTC | CASSSVTRMNEQFF
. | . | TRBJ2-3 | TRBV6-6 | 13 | TGTGCCAGCAGTTACTCGATCGGGGATACGCAGTATTTT | CASSYSIGDTQYF
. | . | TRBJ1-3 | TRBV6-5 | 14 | TGTGCCAGCACCAGAGACAGCTCTGGAAACACCATATATTTT | CASTRDSSGNTIYF
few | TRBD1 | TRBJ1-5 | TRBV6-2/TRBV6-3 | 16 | TGTGCCAGCAGTCCGTTTGACAGGGGTCGATATCAGCCCCAGCATTTT | CASSPFDRGRYQPQHF
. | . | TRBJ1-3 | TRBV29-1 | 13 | TGCAGCGTCCGCGGGGGGTCGGGAAACACCATATATTTT | CSVRGGSGNTIYF
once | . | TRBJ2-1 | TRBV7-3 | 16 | TGTGCCAGCAGCTTAACTGTCGGAATAAGCTACAATGAGCAGTTCTTC | CASSLTVGISYNEQFF
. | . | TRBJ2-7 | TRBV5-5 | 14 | TGTGCCAGCACCTTTGGGGCAGGAGGGTACGAGCAGTACTTC | CASTFGAGGYEQYF
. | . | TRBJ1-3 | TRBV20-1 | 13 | TGCAGTGCTAGTAGGGACGCTGGAAACACCATATATTTT | CSASRDAGNTIYF
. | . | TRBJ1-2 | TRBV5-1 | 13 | TGCGCCAGCAGCCTACAGGGTGAGGATGGCTACACCTTC | CASSLQGEDGYTF
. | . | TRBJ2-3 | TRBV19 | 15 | TGTGCCAGTAGTATGATGGGGGCTAGCACAGATACGCAGTATTTT | CASSMMGASTDTQYF
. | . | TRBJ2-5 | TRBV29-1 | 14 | TGCAGCGTTGATATGGTCAGGGGCCAAGAGACCCAGTACTTC | CSVDMVRGQETQYF
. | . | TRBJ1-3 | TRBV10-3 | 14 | TGTGCCATCAGTGCGGGGGCCTCCGGAAACACCATATATTTT | CAISAGASGNTIYF
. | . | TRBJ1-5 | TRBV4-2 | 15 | TGTGCCAGCAGCCAAGAAGTGTATGGGGATCAGCCCCAGCATTTT | CASSQEVYGDQPQHF
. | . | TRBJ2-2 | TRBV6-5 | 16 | TGTGCCAGCAGTTACTCGAGCAGGGGTAGCACCGGGGAGCTGTTTTTT | CASSYSSRGSTGELFF
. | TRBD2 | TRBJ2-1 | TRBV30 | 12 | TGTGCCTGGAGCCGGACTAGCGGCGAGCAGTTCTTC | CAWSRTSGEQFF
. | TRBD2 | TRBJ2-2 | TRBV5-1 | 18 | TGCGCCAGCAGCGCTACTAGCGGGGGGCCAGAAAACACCGGGGAGCTGTTTTTT | CASSATSGGPENTGELFF